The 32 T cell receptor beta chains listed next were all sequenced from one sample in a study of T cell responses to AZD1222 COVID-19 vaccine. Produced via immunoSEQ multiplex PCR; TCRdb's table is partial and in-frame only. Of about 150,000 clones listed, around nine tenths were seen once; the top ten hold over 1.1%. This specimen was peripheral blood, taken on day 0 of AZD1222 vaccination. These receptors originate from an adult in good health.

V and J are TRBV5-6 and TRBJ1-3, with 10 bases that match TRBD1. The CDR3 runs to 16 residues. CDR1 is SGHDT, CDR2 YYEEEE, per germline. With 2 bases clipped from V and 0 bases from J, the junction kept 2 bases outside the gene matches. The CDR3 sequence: CASSFGTGASGNTIYF. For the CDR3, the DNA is TGTGCCAGCAGCTTCGGGACAGGGGCCTCTGGAAACACCATATATTTT.

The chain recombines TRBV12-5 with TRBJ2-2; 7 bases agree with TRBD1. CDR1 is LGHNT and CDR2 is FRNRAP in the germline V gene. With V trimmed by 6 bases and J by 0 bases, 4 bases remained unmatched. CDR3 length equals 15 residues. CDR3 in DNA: TGTGCTAGTGGACTGGGACAGCCGAACACCGGGGAGCTGTTTTTT. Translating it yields CASGLGQPNTGELFF.

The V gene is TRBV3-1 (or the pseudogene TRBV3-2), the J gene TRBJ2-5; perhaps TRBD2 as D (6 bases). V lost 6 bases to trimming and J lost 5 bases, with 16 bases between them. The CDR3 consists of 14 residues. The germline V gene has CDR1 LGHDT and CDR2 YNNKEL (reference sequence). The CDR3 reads CASRETTSAETQYF. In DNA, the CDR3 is TGTGCCAGCAGGGAGACGACTAGTGCGGAGACCCAGTACTTC.

CDR3 nucleotide sequence: TGTGCCAGCAGTTACTCTAGCTACGAGCAGTACTTC. This translates into CASSYSSYEQYF. The V and J genes are TRBV6-6 and TRBJ2-7; D gene unclear. Looked up from germline, CDR1 is MNHNY and CDR2 is SVGAGI (reference sequence). The CDR3 totals 12 residues. V lost 0 bases to trimming and J lost 3 bases, with 3 bases between them.

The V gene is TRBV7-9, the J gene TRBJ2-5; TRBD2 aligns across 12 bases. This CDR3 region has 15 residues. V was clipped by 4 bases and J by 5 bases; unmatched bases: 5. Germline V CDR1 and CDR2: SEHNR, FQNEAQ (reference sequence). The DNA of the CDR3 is TGTGCCAGCAGCTCTAGCGGGGGGGCCTCGGAGACCCAGTACTTC. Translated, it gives CASSSSGGASETQYF.

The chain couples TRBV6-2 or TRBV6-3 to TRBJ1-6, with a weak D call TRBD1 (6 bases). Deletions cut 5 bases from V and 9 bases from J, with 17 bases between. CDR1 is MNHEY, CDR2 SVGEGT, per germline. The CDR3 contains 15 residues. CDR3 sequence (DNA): TGTGCCAGCAGTCCCGTCGGGCAGGGGCTTTCACCCCTCCACTTT. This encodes CASSPVGQGLSPLHF.

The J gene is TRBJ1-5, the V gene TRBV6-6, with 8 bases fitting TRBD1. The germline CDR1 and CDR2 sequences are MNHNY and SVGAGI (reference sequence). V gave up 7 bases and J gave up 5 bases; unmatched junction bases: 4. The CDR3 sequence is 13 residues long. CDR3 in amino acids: CASTEDRDQPQHF. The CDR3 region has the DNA TGTGCCAGCACCGAGGACAGGGATCAGCCCCAGCATTTT.

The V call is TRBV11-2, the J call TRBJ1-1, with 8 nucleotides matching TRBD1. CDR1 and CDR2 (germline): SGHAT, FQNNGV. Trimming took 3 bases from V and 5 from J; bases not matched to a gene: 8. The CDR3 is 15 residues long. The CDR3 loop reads CASSFAQGARTEAFF. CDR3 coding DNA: TGTGCCAGCAGCTTCGCTCAGGGGGCGCGGACTGAAGCTTTCTTT. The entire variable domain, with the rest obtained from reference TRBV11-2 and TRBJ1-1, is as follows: EAGVAQSPRYKIIEKRQSVAFWCNPISGHATLYWYQQILGQGPKLLIQFQNNGVVDDSQLPKDRFSAERLKGVDSTLKIQPAKLEDSAVYLCASSFAQGARTEAFFGQGTRLTVV.

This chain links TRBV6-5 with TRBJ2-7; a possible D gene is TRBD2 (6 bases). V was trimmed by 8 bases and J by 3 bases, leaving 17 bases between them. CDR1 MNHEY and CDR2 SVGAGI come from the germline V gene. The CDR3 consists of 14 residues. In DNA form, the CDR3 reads TGTGCCAGCGGGGTTCGGGAGTCCATCTACGAGCAGTACTTC. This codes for CASGVRESIYEQYF.

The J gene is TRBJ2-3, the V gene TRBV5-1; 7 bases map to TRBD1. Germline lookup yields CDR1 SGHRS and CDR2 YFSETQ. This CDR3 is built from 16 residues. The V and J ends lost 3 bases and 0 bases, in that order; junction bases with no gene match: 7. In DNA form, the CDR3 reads TGCGCCAGCAGCTCGAAGGACAGGAGCAGCACAGATACGCAGTATTTT. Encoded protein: CASSSKDRSSTDTQYF.

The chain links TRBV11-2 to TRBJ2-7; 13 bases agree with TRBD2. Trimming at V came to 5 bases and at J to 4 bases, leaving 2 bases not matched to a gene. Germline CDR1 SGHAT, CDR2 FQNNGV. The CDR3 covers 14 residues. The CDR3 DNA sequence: TGTGCCAGCAGCCGGACTAGCGGGGGATACGAGCAGTACTTC. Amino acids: CASSRTSGGYEQYF.

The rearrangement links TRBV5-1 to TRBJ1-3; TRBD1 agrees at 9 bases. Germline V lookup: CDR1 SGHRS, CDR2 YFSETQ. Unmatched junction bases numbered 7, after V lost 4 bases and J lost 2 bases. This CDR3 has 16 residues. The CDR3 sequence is CASSDETGGAGNTIYF. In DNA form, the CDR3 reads TGCGCCAGCAGCGATGAAACAGGGGGCGCTGGAAACACCATATATTTT.

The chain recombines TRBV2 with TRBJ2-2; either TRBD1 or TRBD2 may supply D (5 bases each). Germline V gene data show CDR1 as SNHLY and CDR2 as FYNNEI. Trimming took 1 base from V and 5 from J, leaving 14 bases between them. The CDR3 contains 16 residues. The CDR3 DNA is TGTGCCAGCAGTGAAGAGGGACGCTCCTTGACCGGGGAGCTGTTTTTT. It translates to CASSEEGRSLTGELFF.

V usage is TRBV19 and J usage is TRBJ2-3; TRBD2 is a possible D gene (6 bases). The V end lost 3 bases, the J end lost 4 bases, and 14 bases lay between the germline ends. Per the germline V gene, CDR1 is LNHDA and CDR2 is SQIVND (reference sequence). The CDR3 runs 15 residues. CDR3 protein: CASSIGGGPPDTQYF. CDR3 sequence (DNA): TGTGCCAGTAGTATCGGGGGAGGCCCCCCAGATACGCAGTATTTT.

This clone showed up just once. The CDR3 is CASFQRPGQGLFF. In DNA form, the CDR3 reads TGCGCCAGCTTTCAACGCCCCGGACAGGGGTTGTTCTTC. The rearrangement joins TRBV5-1 to TRBJ2-1; 9 nucleotides agree with TRBD1. This CDR3 is built from 13 residues. Germline-derived CDR1 and CDR2 are SGHRS and YFSETQ. With 7 bases clipped from V and 15 bases from J, the junction kept 14 bases outside the gene matches. The whole variable domain, remainder taken from reference TRBV5-1 and TRBJ2-1, is KAGVTQTPRYLIKTRGQQVTLSCSPISGHRSVSWYQQTPGQGLQFLFEYFSETQRNKGNFPGRFSGRQFSNSRSEMNVSTLELGDSALYLCASFQRPGQGLFFGPGTRLTVL.

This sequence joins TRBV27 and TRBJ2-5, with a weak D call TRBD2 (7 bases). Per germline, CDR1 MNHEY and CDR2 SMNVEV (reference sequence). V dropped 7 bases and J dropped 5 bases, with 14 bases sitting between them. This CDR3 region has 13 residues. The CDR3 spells CASKRWGGETQYF. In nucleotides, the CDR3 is TGTGCCAGCAAGCGCTGGGGGGGCGAGACCCAGTACTTC.

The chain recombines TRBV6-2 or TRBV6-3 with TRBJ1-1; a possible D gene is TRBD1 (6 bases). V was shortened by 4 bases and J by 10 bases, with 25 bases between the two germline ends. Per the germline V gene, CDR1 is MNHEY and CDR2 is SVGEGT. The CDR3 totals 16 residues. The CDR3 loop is CASSSFPGTGIVRAFF. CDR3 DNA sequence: TGTGCCAGCAGTTCCTTCCCCGGTACAGGGATAGTTCGAGCTTTCTTT.

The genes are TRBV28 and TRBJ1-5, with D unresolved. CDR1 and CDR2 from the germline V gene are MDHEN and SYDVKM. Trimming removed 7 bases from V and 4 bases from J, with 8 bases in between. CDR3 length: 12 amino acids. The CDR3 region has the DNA TGTGCCAGCAAGACCCTGAATCAGCCCCAGCATTTT. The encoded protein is CASKTLNQPQHF.

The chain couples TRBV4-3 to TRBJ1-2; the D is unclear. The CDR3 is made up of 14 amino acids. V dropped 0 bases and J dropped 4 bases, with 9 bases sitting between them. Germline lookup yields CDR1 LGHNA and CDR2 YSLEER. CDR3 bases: TGCGCCAGCAGCCAAGAGGCTGATACCTATGGCTACACCTTC. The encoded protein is CASSQEADTYGYTF.

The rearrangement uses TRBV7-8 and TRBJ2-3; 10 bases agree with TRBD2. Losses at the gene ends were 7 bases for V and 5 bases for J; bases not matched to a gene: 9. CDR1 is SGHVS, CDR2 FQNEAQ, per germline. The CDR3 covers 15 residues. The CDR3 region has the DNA TGTGCCAGCAACCCTAGCGGGAGTCTTAAAGATACGCAGTATTTT. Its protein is CASNPSGSLKDTQYF.

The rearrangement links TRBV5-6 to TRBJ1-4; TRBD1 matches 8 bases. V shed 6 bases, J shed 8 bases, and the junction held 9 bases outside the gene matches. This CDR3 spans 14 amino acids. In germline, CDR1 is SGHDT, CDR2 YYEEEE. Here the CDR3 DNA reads TGTGCCAGCAACGAGCAGGGGGCAGGGGAAAAACTGTTTTTT. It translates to CASNEQGAGEKLFF.

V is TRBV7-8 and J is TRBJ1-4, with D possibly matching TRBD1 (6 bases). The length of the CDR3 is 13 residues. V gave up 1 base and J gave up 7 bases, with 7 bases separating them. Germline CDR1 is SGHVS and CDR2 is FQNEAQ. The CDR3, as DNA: TGTGCCAGCAGCTTAGTAGGGGGTGAAAAACTGTTTTTT. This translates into CASSLVGGEKLFF.

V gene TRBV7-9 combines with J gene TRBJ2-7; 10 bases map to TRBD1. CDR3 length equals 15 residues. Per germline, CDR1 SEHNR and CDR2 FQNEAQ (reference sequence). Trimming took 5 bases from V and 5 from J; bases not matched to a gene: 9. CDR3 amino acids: CASSPTGGAGNEQYF. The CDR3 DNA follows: TGTGCCAGCAGCCCGACAGGGGGCGCGGGTAACGAGCAGTACTTC.

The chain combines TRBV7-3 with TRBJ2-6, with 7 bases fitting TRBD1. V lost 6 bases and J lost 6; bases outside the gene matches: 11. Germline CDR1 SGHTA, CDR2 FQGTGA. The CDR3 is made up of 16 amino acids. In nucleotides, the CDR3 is TGTGCCAGCAGACTTACCGGGACAGAAATGGCCAACGTCCTGACTTTC. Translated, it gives CASRLTGTEMANVLTF.

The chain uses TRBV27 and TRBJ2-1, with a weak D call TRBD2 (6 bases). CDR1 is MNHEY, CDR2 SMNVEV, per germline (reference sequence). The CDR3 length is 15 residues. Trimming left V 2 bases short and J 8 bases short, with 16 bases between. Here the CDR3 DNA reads TGTGCCAGCAGTTTAACGGGGGTCGGATACCATGAGCAGTTCTTC. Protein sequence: CASSLTGVGYHEQFF.

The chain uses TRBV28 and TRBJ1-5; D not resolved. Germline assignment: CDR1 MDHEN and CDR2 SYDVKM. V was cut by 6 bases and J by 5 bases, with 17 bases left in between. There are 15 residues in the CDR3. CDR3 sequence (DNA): TGTGCCAGCAGGGACCGTGCCGGGCCGGATCAGCCCCAGCATTTT. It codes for CASRDRAGPDQPQHF.

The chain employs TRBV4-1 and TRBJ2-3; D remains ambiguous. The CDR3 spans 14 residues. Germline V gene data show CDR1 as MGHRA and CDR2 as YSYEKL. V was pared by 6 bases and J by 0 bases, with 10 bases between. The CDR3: CASSPTTSTDTQYF. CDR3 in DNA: TGCGCCAGCAGTCCCACAACTAGCACAGATACGCAGTATTTT.

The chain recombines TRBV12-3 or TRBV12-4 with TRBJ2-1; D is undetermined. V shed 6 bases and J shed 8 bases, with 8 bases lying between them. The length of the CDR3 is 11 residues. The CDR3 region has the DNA TGTGCCAGCAGCCCTATTGATGAGCAGTTCTTC. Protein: CASSPIDEQFF.

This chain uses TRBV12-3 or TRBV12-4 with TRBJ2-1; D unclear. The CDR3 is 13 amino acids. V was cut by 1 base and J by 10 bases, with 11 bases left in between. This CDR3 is CASSLGVSAEQFF. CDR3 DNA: TGTGCCAGCAGTTTAGGTGTTTCGGCCGAGCAGTTCTTC.

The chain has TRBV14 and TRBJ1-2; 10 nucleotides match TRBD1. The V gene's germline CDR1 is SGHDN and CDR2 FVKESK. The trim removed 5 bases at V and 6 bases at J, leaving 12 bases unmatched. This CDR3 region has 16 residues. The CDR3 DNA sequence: TGTGCCAGCAGCAATTTCGGGACAGGGGATCATCATGGCTACACCTTC. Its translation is CASSNFGTGDHHGYTF.

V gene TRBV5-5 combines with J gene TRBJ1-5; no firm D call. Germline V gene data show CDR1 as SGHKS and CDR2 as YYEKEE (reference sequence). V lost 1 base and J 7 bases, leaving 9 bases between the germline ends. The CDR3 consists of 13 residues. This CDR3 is CASSLSGEQPQHF. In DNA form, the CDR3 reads TGTGCCAGCAGCTTGTCCGGGGAGCAGCCCCAGCATTTT.

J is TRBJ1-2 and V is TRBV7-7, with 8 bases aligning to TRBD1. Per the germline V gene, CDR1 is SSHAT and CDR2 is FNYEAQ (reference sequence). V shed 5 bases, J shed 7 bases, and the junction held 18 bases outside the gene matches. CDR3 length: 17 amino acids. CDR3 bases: TGTGCCAGCAGCGGAAACCGGGACAGGATGGTGTCCCGTGGCTACACCTTC. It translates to CASSGNRDRMVSRGYTF.